A selection of T cell receptor beta chains follows, all from one sample in a study of blood T cell repertoires in COVID-19. The table came from immunoSEQ multiplex PCR; TCRdb's copy has only in-frame clones and leaves some out. The table shows roughly 190,000 clones, with more than 80% occurring only once. Sequencing was done on a sample of peripheral blood. The receptor source for this set is a woman aged 40 to 50 with COVID-19, enrolled during active disease. The CDR3 runs from the conserved cysteine through the conserved F or W. The D gene is left open where the match is weak. Clone sizes are given selectively: once, few, many, or a class where the clone is expanded.

V gene,J gene,clone size,D gene,CDR3 DNA,CDR3 protein
TRBV6-6,TRBJ1-2,.,.,TGTGCCAGCAGTTCGAGTTTCGCTGTCGGCTACACCTTC,CASSSSFAVGYTF
TRBV3-1/TRBV3-2,TRBJ2-2,once,.,TGTGCCAGCAGCCAAGGGGTTGCGGGGATCGGGGAGCTGTTTTTT,CASSQGVAGIGELFF
TRBV19,TRBJ1-4,.,.,TGTGCCAGTAGTAGCAGGGGCGCAACTAATGAAAAACTGTTTTTT,CASSSRGATNEKLFF
TRBV27,TRBJ2-4,.,TRBD1,TGTGCCAGCAGACCAATAAACAGGGGGGAAAACATTCAGTACTTC,CASRPINRGENIQYF
TRBV7-2,TRBJ2-3,once,.,TGTGCCAGCAGCCCCCTGGGGGGTCCAGATACGCAGTATTTT,CASSPLGGPDTQYF
TRBV7-9,TRBJ1-6,.,TRBD1,TGTGCCAGCAGCTCCCCAGGGGGAAATTATTCACCCCTCCACTTT,CASSSPGGNYSPLHF
TRBV19,TRBJ1-1,.,.,TGTGCCAGTAGTATACGGACAGCTAACACTGAAGCTTTCTTT,CASSIRTANTEAFF
TRBV3-1/TRBV3-2,TRBJ2-1,.,.,TGTGCCAGCAGCCAGAGCCTAGTCAGCAATGAGCAGTTCTTC,CASSQSLVSNEQFF
TRBV10-3,TRBJ2-5,.,TRBD1,TGTGCCATCAGTGAACTGGGACAGGCACAAGAGACCCAGTACTTC,CAISELGQAQETQYF
TRBV11-2,TRBJ2-7,.,TRBD2,TGTGCCAGCAGCGACGCTTCGACTAGCAAGATTAAATACGAGCAGTACTTC,CASSDASTSKIKYEQYF
TRBV4-1,TRBJ2-7,.,TRBD2,TGCGCCAGCAGCCGTCTAGCGGGAGGGCCTAAGGCCGAGCAGTACTTC,CASSRLAGGPKAEQYF
TRBV6-6,TRBJ2-3,.,.,TGTGCCAGCAGGCGGGACACAGATACGCAGTATTTT,CASRRDTDTQYF
TRBV28,TRBJ2-5,.,TRBD1,TGTGCCAGCAGTTCTCAGACAGGGGGCGAGACCCAGTACTTC,CASSSQTGGETQYF
TRBV7-9,TRBJ1-2,.,TRBD1,TGTGCCAGCAGCCAGGACAGGGCTAACTATGGCTACACCTTC,CASSQDRANYGYTF
TRBV2,TRBJ2-7,medium-sized,.,TGTGCCAGCAGAGGGGAGGAATACGAGCAGTACTTC,CASRGEEYEQYF
TRBV12-5,TRBJ1-4,.,.,TGTGCTAGTGGTTTGGGAGGGATTGGTAATGAAAAACTGTTTTTT,CASGLGGIGNEKLFF
TRBV5-5,TRBJ2-2,.,.,TGTGCCAGCAGCCCCGAACCCCAGGGGACCGGGGAGCTGTTTTTT,CASSPEPQGTGELFF
TRBV10-2,TRBJ1-3,.,.,TGCGCCAGCAGTGAGGGAGGTGGAAACACCATATATTTT,CASSEGGGNTIYF
TRBV27,TRBJ1-2,.,.,TGTGCCAGCAGTCTACAGGAGAACTATGGCTACACCTTC,CASSLQENYGYTF
TRBV7-9,TRBJ2-1,.,TRBD2,TGTGCCAGCGGGACTAGCCCCTACAATGAGCAGTTCTTC,CASGTSPYNEQFF
TRBV18,TRBJ2-7,once,.,TGTGCCAGCTCCACGACAGGCCTCTCCTACGAGCAGTACTTC,CASSTTGLSYEQYF
TRBV7-6,TRBJ2-2,.,TRBD1,TGTGCCAGCAGCACCGGACAGGCAATCGGGGAGCTGTTTTTT,CASSTGQAIGELFF
TRBV11-2,TRBJ1-1,.,TRBD1,TGTGCCAGCAGCGCATCAGGGGGCCTCATGAACACTGAAGCTTTCTTT,CASSASGGLMNTEAFF
TRBV20-1,TRBJ1-2,once,.,TGCAGTGCTAGACTCAACTATGGCTACACCTTC,CSARLNYGYTF
TRBV7-9,TRBJ1-5,.,.,TGTGCCAGCAGCTTAGCCCAAGCAGGTAGCAATCAGCCCCAGCATTTT,CASSLAQAGSNQPQHF
TRBV11-3,TRBJ2-2,.,TRBD1,TGTGCCAGCAGCTTGGACAGGGGGCACGTCGTGGCCGGGGAGCTGTTTTTT,CASSLDRGHVVAGELFF
TRBV7-9,TRBJ2-1,once,TRBD1,TGTGCCAGCAGCCCGGGACAGGGCTACAATGAGCAGTTCTTC,CASSPGQGYNEQFF
TRBV24-1,TRBJ2-3,.,TRBD2,TGTGCCACCAGTGCGCATAGCGGGGGGGTTAGCACAGATACGCAGTATTTT,CATSAHSGGVSTDTQYF
TRBV7-9,TRBJ1-1,.,.,TGTGCCTCCTCCGCCCAAGGGGCGAACACTGAAGCTTTCTTT,CASSAQGANTEAFF